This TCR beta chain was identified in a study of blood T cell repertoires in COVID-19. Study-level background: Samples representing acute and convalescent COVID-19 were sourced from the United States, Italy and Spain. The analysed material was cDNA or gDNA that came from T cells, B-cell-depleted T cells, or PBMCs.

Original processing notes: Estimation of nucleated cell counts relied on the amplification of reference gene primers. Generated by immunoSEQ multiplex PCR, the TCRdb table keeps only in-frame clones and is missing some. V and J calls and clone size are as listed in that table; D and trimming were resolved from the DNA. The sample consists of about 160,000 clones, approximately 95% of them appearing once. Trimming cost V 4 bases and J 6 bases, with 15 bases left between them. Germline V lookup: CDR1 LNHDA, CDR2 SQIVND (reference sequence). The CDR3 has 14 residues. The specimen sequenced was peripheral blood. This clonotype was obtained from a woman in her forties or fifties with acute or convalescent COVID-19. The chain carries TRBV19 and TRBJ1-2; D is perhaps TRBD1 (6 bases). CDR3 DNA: TGTGCCAGTAGTAGACGAGGACAGCTGAATGGCTACACCTTC. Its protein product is CASSRRGQLNGYTF.